Listed here is a single TCR beta chain. Its specificity is unknown. A much larger clone sits a single nucleotide away, making a read error possible. Until they underwent thyroid surgery, no patient had received any treatment. The record originates from a study of metastatic and nonmetastatic thyroid tumors. About the study: Repertoires of blood and of tissue (tumor or nodule) from malignant and benign thyroid patients were compared.

Study results and limitations: A significant increase in TCR beta diversity was reportedly seen in malignant thyroid tumors relative to benign nodules, in blood and tumor.

This CDR3 has 14 residues. V gave up 0 bases and J gave up 9 bases; unmatched junction bases: 7. Per germline, CDR1 SGDLS and CDR2 YYNGEE. Per the authors' pipeline: Variation in CDR3 across clinicopathological groups served as the basis for constructing a distant-metastasis classifier in papillary thyroid cancer. TCRdb reprocessed the PCR reads via MiXCR. The V and J calls follow TCRdb's processing rather than the paper's. The sample includes 50,000 to 65,000 clones, less than 5% of them seen just once. The TCR comes from a female donor with papillary thyroid cancer or a benign thyroid nodule (not recorded which). Some clones in this sample may be carry-over from other donors' samples. V is TRBV9 and J is TRBJ2-7; 9 nucleotides agree with TRBD1. The sequenced material came from blood. This chain's CDR3 is CASSVVTGGGGQYF. The CDR3 DNA reads TGTGCCAGCAGCGTAGTAACAGGGGGCGGTGGGCAGTACTTC.